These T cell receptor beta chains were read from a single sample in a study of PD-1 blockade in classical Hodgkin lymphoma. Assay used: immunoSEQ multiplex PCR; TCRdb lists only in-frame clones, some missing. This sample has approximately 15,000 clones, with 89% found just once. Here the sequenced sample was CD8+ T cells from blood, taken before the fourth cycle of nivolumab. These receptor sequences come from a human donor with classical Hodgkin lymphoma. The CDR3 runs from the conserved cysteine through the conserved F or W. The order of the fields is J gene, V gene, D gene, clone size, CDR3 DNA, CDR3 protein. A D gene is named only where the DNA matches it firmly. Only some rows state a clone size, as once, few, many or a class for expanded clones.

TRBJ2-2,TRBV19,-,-,TGTGCCAGTAGGAGGGGAGGCACCGGGGAGCTGTTTTTT,CASRRGGTGELFF
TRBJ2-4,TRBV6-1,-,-,TGTGCCAGCAGTGATCCACAGGTAGCCAAAAACATTCAGTACTTC,CASSDPQVAKNIQYF
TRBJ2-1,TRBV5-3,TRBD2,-,TGTGCCAGAAGCTTGTCCGGGACTAGCGGGGGGGCCTTTCCCACTTTGAATGAGCAGTTCTTC,CARSLSGTSGGAFPTLNEQFF
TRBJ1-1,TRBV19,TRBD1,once,TGTGCCAGTAGTCCCTGGGACAGCGGGACTGAAGCTTTCTTT,CASSPWDSGTEAFF
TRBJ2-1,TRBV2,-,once,TGTGCCAGCTACGACCCCAAGGGCCGCAGCTCCTACAATGAGCAGTTCTTC,CASYDPKGRSSYNEQFF
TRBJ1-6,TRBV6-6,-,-,TGTGCCAGCAGCGCGACAGAAGAAAATAATTCACCCCTCCACTTT,CASSATEENNSPLHF
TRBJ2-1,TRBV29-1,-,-,TGCAGCGTTGAGCAACGATACAATGAGCAGTTCTTC,CSVEQRYNEQFF
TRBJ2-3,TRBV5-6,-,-,TGTGCCAGCAGCCTAGGGACGGTCTCAGGCACGCAGTATTTT,CASSLGTVSGTQYF
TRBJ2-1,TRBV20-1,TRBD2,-,TGCAGTGTGACTAGCGGCAATGAGCAGTTCTTC,CSVTSGNEQFF
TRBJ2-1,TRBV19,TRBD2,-,TGTGCCAGCGGGACTAGCAGCGGGTACTCCTACAATGAGCAGTTCTTC,CASGTSSGYSYNEQFF
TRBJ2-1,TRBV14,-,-,TGTGCCAGCAGCCAAGAGCGCAGGGAGTACAATGAGCAGTTCTTC,CASSQERREYNEQFF
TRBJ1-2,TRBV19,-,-,TGTGCCAGTAGTACCGGACGGTGGGATTTACGTGGCTACACCTTC,CASSTGRWDLRGYTF
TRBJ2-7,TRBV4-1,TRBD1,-,TGCGCCAGCAGCCAAGATGACCGCAGGACAGGGGATGAACACGAGCAGTACTTC,CASSQDDRRTGDEHEQYF
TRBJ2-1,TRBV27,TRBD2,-,TGTGCCAGCAGCCTAGCGGGAGGGCCGTTCAATGAGCAGTTCTTC,CASSLAGGPFNEQFF
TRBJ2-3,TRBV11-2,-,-,TGTGCCAGTCGGCTACCCATGACAGATACGCAGTATTTT,CASRLPMTDTQYF
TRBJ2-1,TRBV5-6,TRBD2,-,TGTGCCAGCAGCTTGGCCCCGCTGACTAGCATTTACAATGAGCAGTTCTTC,CASSLAPLTSIYNEQFF
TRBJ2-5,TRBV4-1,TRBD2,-,TGCGCCAGCAGCCAAATAGCGGGGGAGACCCAGTACTTC,CASSQIAGETQYF
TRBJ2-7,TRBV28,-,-,TGTGCCAGCAGTTTAAGGGCCGGCAGAACCTACGAGCAGTACTTC,CASSLRAGRTYEQYF
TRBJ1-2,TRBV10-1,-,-,TGCGCCAGCAGTGAGTCAAGGACTCCTCCGGACGGCTACACCTTC,CASSESRTPPDGYTF
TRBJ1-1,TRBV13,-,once,TGTGCCAGCAGTCCCGGACTGAACACTGAAGCTTTCTTT,CASSPGLNTEAFF
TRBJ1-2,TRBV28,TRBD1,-,TGTGCCAGCAGTTTCACAGGGGCAGGAGGATCCCTTGGCTACACCTTC,CASSFTGAGGSLGYTF
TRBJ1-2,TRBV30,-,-,TGTGCCTGGAGTGTTGGAGGGGGCTATGGCTACACCTTC,CAWSVGGGYGYTF
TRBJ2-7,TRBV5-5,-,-,TGTGCCAGCAGCCGTCCGCGGGACACCCCCTCCTACGAGCAGTACTTC,CASSRPRDTPSYEQYF
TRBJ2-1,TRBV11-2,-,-,TGTGCCAGCAGCTTAGAATATCGGGGGAGTTACCACAATGAGCAGTTCTTC,CASSLEYRGSYHNEQFF
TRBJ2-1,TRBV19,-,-,TGTGCCAGTAGTATCACCGGAGGGGATAAGTTCTTC,CASSITGGDKFF
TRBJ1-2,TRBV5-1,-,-,TGCGCCAGCAGTTGGGGAGGGGAGAACGGCTACACCTTC,CASSWGGENGYTF
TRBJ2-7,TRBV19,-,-,TGTGCCAGTAGTAATCGCCACTCCTACGAGCAGTACTTC,CASSNRHSYEQYF
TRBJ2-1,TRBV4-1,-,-,TGCGCCAGCAGCCAAGCGGTAGGACTTCCGCACGGGCAGTTCTTC,CASSQAVGLPHGQFF
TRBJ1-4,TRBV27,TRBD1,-,TGTGCCAGCAGTTTAAGCGGGACAGGGTGGGAAAAACTGTTTTTT,CASSLSGTGWEKLFF